Described below is a single T cell receptor beta chain sequence and its context. This CDR3 has 16 amino acids. After removal of 8 bases from V and 0 bases from J, the junction contained 11 bases not matched to a gene. The germline CDR1 and CDR2 sequences are SEHNR and FQNEAQ (reference sequence). This sample stems from a study of blood T cell repertoires in COVID-19. Study in general: Sites across the United States, Italy and Spain contributed samples from acute and convalescent COVID-19. PBMCs, B-cell-depleted T cells, or T cells were the source of the cDNA or gDNA that made up the material.

The data were produced by immunoSEQ multiplex PCR, yet TCRdb's version contains in-frame clones alone and is incomplete. This table holds some 50,000 clones, around nine tenths found once. The rearrangement uses TRBV7-9 and TRBJ2-5; 8 bases match TRBD1. The sequenced material came from peripheral blood. The origin of this receptor is a man aged 35 to 55 with acute or convalescent COVID-19. As DNA, the CDR3 is TGTGCCAGCCTCGATACGGGCAGGGGGCACCAAGAGACCCAGTACTTC. This codes for CASLDTGRGHQETQYF.